This T cell receptor beta chain originates from a study of control samples from healthy donors and cancer patients. This CDR3 comprises 23 residues. TCRdb's table, derived via immunoSEQ multiplex PCR, lists solely in-frame clones and lacks some. Of about 140,000 clones in the sample, 94% were seen once. The V call is TRBV21-1, the J call TRBJ2-1. TRBV21-1 is a listed pseudogene. This clonotype was obtained from a man aged 35-49 years in good health. The sample was blood. In DNA form, the CDR3 reads TGTGCCAGCAGCAAAACGGCCCGGGTGGGCAAAACCGGGGGCCCCCCGTCCTACAATGAGCAGTTCTTC. Its translation is CASSKTARVGKTGGPPSYNEQFF.